This T cell receptor (beta chain) was sequenced for a study of blood T cells in healthy people across ages. General observations from the study: A strong correlation was seen between TCR beta diversity and naive T cell percentage. The fall in TCR beta diversity per million T cells was roughly linear with age.

About this clonotype: Its antigen is currently unknown.

With 5 bases clipped from V and 8 bases from J, the junction kept 11 bases outside the gene matches. The CDR3 contains 15 residues. Germline-derived CDR1 and CDR2 are MDHEN and SYDVKM. The authors ran a second PCR of roughly 7 to 11 cycles using a sample-barcoded 5' primer and a J-beta primer mix. Each cDNA molecule carried a tag from a template-switch adaptor that contained 12 random nucleotides. TCRdb analysed the 5' RACE reads with MiXCR anew, one entry per CDR3 protein. The sample lists around 600,000 distinct CDR3 sequences, around half occurring once. Peripheral blood from each donor was collected in a volume of approximately 10 milliliters.

The chain couples TRBV28 to TRBJ1-4; the match to TRBD1 covers 7 bases. Material: blood. The receptor was derived from an elderly man in good health. CDR3 DNA sequence: TGTGCCAGCAGTATCACCGGGACAGTCGGCGAAAAACTGTTTTTT. Its protein is CASSITGTVGEKLFF.